Listed below are T cell receptor beta chains from one sample, sequenced in a study of blood T cell repertoires in COVID-19. Sequencing was performed with immunoSEQ multiplex PCR; in TCRdb, only in-frame clones are kept and a portion is missing. Among approximately 70,000 clones listed, roughly 88% were seen once. The sample consisted of peripheral blood. These receptors were collected from a man older than 75 with active or convalescent COVID-19. CDR3s include the opening cysteine and the closing phenylalanine or tryptophan. The D gene is left open where the match is weak. Not all rows give a size; the values are once, few, many and, for expanded clones, a class.

D gene: TRBD2; clone size: .; J gene: TRBJ2-2; V gene: TRBV27; CDR3 DNA: TGTGCCAGCAGTTTATCGGCGATAGCGGGAACGAACACCGGGGAGCTGTTTTTT; CDR3 protein: CASSLSAIAGTNTGELFF
D gene: TRBD1; clone size: few; J gene: TRBJ2-2; V gene: TRBV5-5; CDR3 DNA: TGTGCCAGCAGCTTGGCAGGGGGCGGGAAAACCGGGGAGCTGTTTTTT; CDR3 protein: CASSLAGGGKTGELFF
D gene: .; clone size: .; J gene: TRBJ2-2; V gene: TRBV7-2; CDR3 DNA: TGTGCCAGCAGCTACGGGGCCAGGGGACTAAACACCGGGGAGCTGTTTTTT; CDR3 protein: CASSYGARGLNTGELFF
D gene: .; clone size: few; J gene: TRBJ1-4; V gene: TRBV19; CDR3 DNA: TGTGCCAGTAGTATCATCGCGGGAGCAAATGAAAAACTGTTTTTT; CDR3 protein: CASSIIAGANEKLFF
D gene: TRBD1; clone size: .; J gene: TRBJ2-5; V gene: TRBV18; CDR3 DNA: TGTGCCAGCTCACCGTGGACAGGGTCAGAGACCCAGTACTTC; CDR3 protein: CASSPWTGSETQYF
D gene: TRBD2; clone size: .; J gene: TRBJ2-3; V gene: TRBV3-1/TRBV3-2; CDR3 DNA: TGTGCCAGCAGCCAAGGGACTAGACCTAGCACAGATACGCAGTATTTT; CDR3 protein: CASSQGTRPSTDTQYF
D gene: .; clone size: .; J gene: TRBJ2-7; V gene: TRBV6-5; CDR3 DNA: TGTGCCAGCAGGGCCTCTGGCAGTTCCTACGAGCAGTACTTC; CDR3 protein: CASRASGSSYEQYF
D gene: .; clone size: few; J gene: TRBJ1-6; V gene: TRBV10-3; CDR3 DNA: TGTGCCATCAGTGGGCCTAATTCACCCCTCCACTTT; CDR3 protein: CAISGPNSPLHF
D gene: TRBD1; clone size: .; J gene: TRBJ2-6; V gene: TRBV5-8; CDR3 DNA: TGTGCCAGCAGCTCGGGACAGGGGGTCTCTGGGGCCAACGTCCTGACTTTC; CDR3 protein: CASSSGQGVSGANVLTF
D gene: .; clone size: .; J gene: TRBJ1-1; V gene: TRBV6-5; CDR3 DNA: TGTGCCAGCAAACTAGACACCTTGAACACTGAAGCTTTCTTT; CDR3 protein: CASKLDTLNTEAFF
D gene: .; clone size: .; J gene: TRBJ2-1; V gene: TRBV7-2; CDR3 DNA: TGTGCCAGCGGGAGGGGGGCATTGCAGTTCTTC; CDR3 protein: CASGRGALQFF
D gene: .; clone size: .; J gene: TRBJ1-5; V gene: TRBV30; CDR3 DNA: TGTGCCTGGAGTCAAGGGAGTTTGAATCAGCCCCAGCATTTT; CDR3 protein: CAWSQGSLNQPQHF
D gene: .; clone size: .; J gene: TRBJ1-4; V gene: TRBV25-1; CDR3 DNA: TGTGCCAGCAGCGCTACAGGGTGGAGTGAAAAACTGTTTTTT; CDR3 protein: CASSATGWSEKLFF
D gene: TRBD2; clone size: .; J gene: TRBJ2-3; V gene: TRBV7-9; CDR3 DNA: TGTGCCAGCAGCCTAAGACTAGCGGGAGTTTCTACAGATACGCAGTATTTT; CDR3 protein: CASSLRLAGVSTDTQYF
D gene: TRBD2; clone size: .; J gene: TRBJ2-5; V gene: TRBV4-1; CDR3 DNA: TGCGCCAGCAGCCAAGAAGTTGGGGGGACTAGCGAGGGGGAGACCCAGTACTTC; CDR3 protein: CASSQEVGGTSEGETQYF
D gene: .; clone size: few; J gene: TRBJ2-2; V gene: TRBV29-1; CDR3 DNA: TGCAGCGTTGAGAGAGTCACCGGGGAGCTGTTTTTT; CDR3 protein: CSVERVTGELFF
D gene: .; clone size: .; J gene: TRBJ2-7; V gene: TRBV10-3; CDR3 DNA: TGTGCCATCAGTGGCACTAGAGTGTACGAGCAGTACTTC; CDR3 protein: CAISGTRVYEQYF
D gene: .; clone size: .; J gene: TRBJ2-2; V gene: TRBV6-1; CDR3 DNA: TGTGCCAGCAGCGAAGGACGGGTGAACACCGGGGAGCTGTTTTTT; CDR3 protein: CASSEGRVNTGELFF
D gene: TRBD1; clone size: .; J gene: TRBJ2-5; V gene: TRBV7-2; CDR3 DNA: TGTGCCAGCAGCTTGGGTACAGGGGGCCCTGAGACCCAGTACTTC; CDR3 protein: CASSLGTGGPETQYF
D gene: .; clone size: .; J gene: TRBJ1-5; V gene: TRBV4-1; CDR3 DNA: TGCGCCAGCAGCCAAGTGCAAACAAATCAGCCCCAGCATTTT; CDR3 protein: CASSQVQTNQPQHF
D gene: TRBD1; clone size: .; J gene: TRBJ2-7; V gene: TRBV19; CDR3 DNA: TGTGCCAGTAGTGGACGGACAGGGGGCAGATACGAGCAGTACTTC; CDR3 protein: CASSGRTGGRYEQYF
D gene: .; clone size: .; J gene: TRBJ2-6; V gene: TRBV25-1; CDR3 DNA: TGTGCCAGCAGTGAGCAGGGAATTGGGGCCAACGTCCTGACTTTC; CDR3 protein: CASSEQGIGANVLTF
D gene: TRBD1; clone size: .; J gene: TRBJ1-3; V gene: TRBV6-4; CDR3 DNA: TGTGCCAGCAGCCCCCGGGACAGGGACTATTTTGCGAACACCATATATTTT; CDR3 protein: CASSPRDRDYFANTIYF
D gene: TRBD1; clone size: .; J gene: TRBJ2-7; V gene: TRBV29-1; CDR3 DNA: TGCAGCGTGGGGGACAGGGGTCAGGACGAGCAGTACTTC; CDR3 protein: CSVGDRGQDEQYF
D gene: .; clone size: .; J gene: TRBJ1-5; V gene: TRBV10-3; CDR3 DNA: TGTGCCATCAGGTCGGACAGAGGAAATCAGCCCCAGCATTTT; CDR3 protein: CAIRSDRGNQPQHF
D gene: TRBD1; clone size: .; J gene: TRBJ1-2; V gene: TRBV19; CDR3 DNA: TGTGCCAGTACCCTGGACAGGGTGGCTGGCTACACCTTC; CDR3 protein: CASTLDRVAGYTF
D gene: TRBD1; clone size: .; J gene: TRBJ1-1; V gene: TRBV5-1; CDR3 DNA: TGCGCCAGCACACAGGGGTTGGCGAACACTGAAGCTTTCTTT; CDR3 protein: CASTQGLANTEAFF
D gene: .; clone size: .; J gene: TRBJ2-7; V gene: TRBV14; CDR3 DNA: TGTGCCAGCAGCCAACCGGGCGGGGGCATGGAGCAGTACTTC; CDR3 protein: CASSQPGGGMEQYF
D gene: .; clone size: .; J gene: TRBJ1-4; V gene: TRBV4-3; CDR3 DNA: TGCGCCAGCAGCAAGGGACTTAAAACTAATGAAAAACTGTTTTTT; CDR3 protein: CASSKGLKTNEKLFF
D gene: .; clone size: .; J gene: TRBJ2-3; V gene: TRBV28; CDR3 DNA: TGTGCCAGCAGCGGGACTCGACCAGGCACAGATACGCAGTATTTT; CDR3 protein: CASSGTRPGTDTQYF
D gene: .; clone size: few; J gene: TRBJ2-2; V gene: TRBV7-6; CDR3 DNA: TGTGCCAGCAGCTTAGTCGGGATAGCGAACACCGGGGAGCTGTTTTTT; CDR3 protein: CASSLVGIANTGELFF
D gene: .; clone size: .; J gene: TRBJ2-5; V gene: TRBV7-9; CDR3 DNA: TGTGCCAGCAGCTTAGGCACGTTCTCCCGGGAGACCCAGTACTTC; CDR3 protein: CASSLGTFSRETQYF
D gene: TRBD1; clone size: .; J gene: TRBJ1-6; V gene: TRBV4-2; CDR3 DNA: TGTGCCAGCAGCCGCGGACAGGGAGGCAATTCACCCCTCCACTTT; CDR3 protein: CASSRGQGGNSPLHF
D gene: TRBD1; clone size: .; J gene: TRBJ2-3; V gene: TRBV6-4; CDR3 DNA: TGTGCCAGCAGTGACTCGATCGGCGACAGGGGCGTAGATACGCAGTATTTT; CDR3 protein: CASSDSIGDRGVDTQYF
D gene: .; clone size: .; J gene: TRBJ2-1; V gene: TRBV16; CDR3 DNA: TGTGCCAGCAGCCCGAACAGGGTTACCTACAATGAGCAGTTCTTC; CDR3 protein: CASSPNRVTYNEQFF
D gene: TRBD2; clone size: few; J gene: TRBJ2-5; V gene: TRBV19; CDR3 DNA: TGTGCCAGTAGTAACCCCCGTGATAGCGGGAGATACCAAGAGACCCAGTACTTC; CDR3 protein: CASSNPRDSGRYQETQYF
D gene: TRBD1; clone size: .; J gene: TRBJ1-5; V gene: TRBV5-6; CDR3 DNA: TGTGCCAGCAGCTTCGGGACAGGGGGCGATCAGCCCCAGCATTTT; CDR3 protein: CASSFGTGGDQPQHF
D gene: .; clone size: .; J gene: TRBJ2-7; V gene: TRBV2; CDR3 DNA: TGTGCCAGCAGTGAATCAAGGAGGGTGGGGGAGCAGTACTTC; CDR3 protein: CASSESRRVGEQYF
D gene: TRBD2; clone size: .; J gene: TRBJ2-1; V gene: TRBV9; CDR3 DNA: TGTGCCAGCAGCGTAGGGGCTGCGGGAGGGCCATATGAGCAGTTCTTC; CDR3 protein: CASSVGAAGGPYEQFF
D gene: .; clone size: .; J gene: TRBJ2-3; V gene: TRBV28; CDR3 DNA: TGTGCCAGCAGCCTAAGGGGGACAGATACGCAGTATTTT; CDR3 protein: CASSLRGTDTQYF
D gene: .; clone size: .; J gene: TRBJ2-6; V gene: TRBV5-1; CDR3 DNA: TGCGCCAGCAGCTTGCTTATGGCAGGAGGGGCCAACGTCCTGACTTTC; CDR3 protein: CASSLLMAGGANVLTF
D gene: TRBD1; clone size: .; J gene: TRBJ2-5; V gene: TRBV6-5; CDR3 DNA: TGTGCCAGCAGTATACAGGGGGAGACCCAGTACTTC; CDR3 protein: CASSIQGETQYF
D gene: TRBD1; clone size: .; J gene: TRBJ2-2; V gene: TRBV7-2; CDR3 DNA: TGTGCCAGCAGCATCGACAGGGGAGGCACCGGGGAGCTGTTTTTT; CDR3 protein: CASSIDRGGTGELFF
D gene: TRBD1; clone size: few; J gene: TRBJ2-7; V gene: TRBV6-5; CDR3 DNA: TGTGCCAGCAGGGGGGACAGGTACTACGAGCAGTACTTC; CDR3 protein: CASRGDRYYEQYF
D gene: .; clone size: .; J gene: TRBJ1-4; V gene: TRBV4-3; CDR3 DNA: TGCGCCAGCAGCCAAGGACGGCAGGGATTTGGGGAAAAACTGTTTTTT; CDR3 protein: CASSQGRQGFGEKLFF
D gene: .; clone size: .; J gene: TRBJ1-4; V gene: TRBV28; CDR3 DNA: TGTGCCAGCAGTTTCAGGACAGCTGAAAAACTGTTTTTT; CDR3 protein: CASSFRTAEKLFF
D gene: .; clone size: .; J gene: TRBJ1-6; V gene: TRBV3-1/TRBV3-2; CDR3 DNA: TGTGCCAGCAGCCATGAATTAGATTCACCCCTCCACTTT; CDR3 protein: CASSHELDSPLHF
D gene: .; clone size: .; J gene: TRBJ2-1; V gene: TRBV18; CDR3 DNA: TGTGCCAGCTCACCGTGGGGGGAGGATGAGCAGTTCTTC; CDR3 protein: CASSPWGEDEQFF
D gene: TRBD1; clone size: .; J gene: TRBJ2-1; V gene: TRBV29-1; CDR3 DNA: TGCAGCGTCTATGACAGGGGACCTACCTACAATGAGCAGTTCTTC; CDR3 protein: CSVYDRGPTYNEQFF
D gene: .; clone size: .; J gene: TRBJ2-1; V gene: TRBV7-9; CDR3 DNA: TGTGCCAGCCCCGAGGCAGGGCCCTACAATGAGCAGTTCTTC; CDR3 protein: CASPEAGPYNEQFF
D gene: .; clone size: .; J gene: TRBJ1-2; V gene: TRBV30; CDR3 DNA: TGTGCCTGCGACAGGACTAACTATGGCTACACCTTC; CDR3 protein: CACDRTNYGYTF
D gene: TRBD2; clone size: once; J gene: TRBJ2-1; V gene: TRBV6-2/TRBV6-3; CDR3 DNA: TGTGCCAGCAGTTGGCGGGGGAATGAGCAGTTCTTC; CDR3 protein: CASSWRGNEQFF
D gene: .; clone size: .; J gene: TRBJ2-1; V gene: TRBV19; CDR3 DNA: TGTGCCAGTACCCGCACCGCGCAGGGGTACTACAATGAGCAGTTCTTC; CDR3 protein: CASTRTAQGYYNEQFF
D gene: .; clone size: .; J gene: TRBJ1-3; V gene: TRBV6-5; CDR3 DNA: TGTGCCAGCAGAGCCCCGAACTCTGGAAACACCATATATTTT; CDR3 protein: CASRAPNSGNTIYF